Sequencing of this TCR beta chain was carried out in a study of T cells in Graves' hyperthyroidism and ophthalmopathy. Study conclusions and caveats: Model predictions of ophthalmopathy came a median around 6.5 months before onset.

From germline, CDR1 is SGHAT and CDR2 FQDESV (reference sequence). The CDR3 sequence is 17 residues long. The V segment lost 1 base and the J segment 4 bases; nucleotides outside the gene matches: 12. Comment on this clonotype: The antigen is not known.

RNA transcripts were the template for amplifying TCR beta CDR3 regions. The HTBI primer set drove a first-round RT-PCR of the TCR CDR3. From the multiplex PCR reads, TCRdb called clonotypes with MiXCR, one entry per CDR3 protein. The sample lists a few hundred thousand distinct CDR3 sequences; about a sixth were seen once. Clinical symptoms, serum thyroxine, TRAb, thyroid ultrasound and orbital computed tomography established diagnosis. PBMCs stemmed from approximately 10 ml fresh peripheral blood. Sequencing was done on a sample of blood. The receptor's source is a woman in her forties with Graves' ophthalmopathy. The chain uses TRBV11-1 and TRBJ2-5, with TRBD2 matching over 7 bases. The DNA for the CDR3 is TGTGCCAGCAGCTTAGGGGGGGGGACTCTCAACCCAGAGACCCAGTACTTC. As protein: CASSLGGGTLNPETQYF.